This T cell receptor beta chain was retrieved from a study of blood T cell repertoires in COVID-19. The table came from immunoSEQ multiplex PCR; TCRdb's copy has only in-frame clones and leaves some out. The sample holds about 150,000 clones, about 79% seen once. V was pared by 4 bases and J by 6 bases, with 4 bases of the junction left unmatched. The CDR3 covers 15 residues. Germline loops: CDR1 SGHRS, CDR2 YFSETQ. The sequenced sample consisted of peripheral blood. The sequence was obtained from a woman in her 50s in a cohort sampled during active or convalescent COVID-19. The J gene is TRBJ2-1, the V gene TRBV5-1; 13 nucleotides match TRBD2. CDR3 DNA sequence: TGCGCCAGCAGCATGGGACTAGCGGGACCCAATGAGCAGTTCTTC. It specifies CASSMGLAGPNEQFF.